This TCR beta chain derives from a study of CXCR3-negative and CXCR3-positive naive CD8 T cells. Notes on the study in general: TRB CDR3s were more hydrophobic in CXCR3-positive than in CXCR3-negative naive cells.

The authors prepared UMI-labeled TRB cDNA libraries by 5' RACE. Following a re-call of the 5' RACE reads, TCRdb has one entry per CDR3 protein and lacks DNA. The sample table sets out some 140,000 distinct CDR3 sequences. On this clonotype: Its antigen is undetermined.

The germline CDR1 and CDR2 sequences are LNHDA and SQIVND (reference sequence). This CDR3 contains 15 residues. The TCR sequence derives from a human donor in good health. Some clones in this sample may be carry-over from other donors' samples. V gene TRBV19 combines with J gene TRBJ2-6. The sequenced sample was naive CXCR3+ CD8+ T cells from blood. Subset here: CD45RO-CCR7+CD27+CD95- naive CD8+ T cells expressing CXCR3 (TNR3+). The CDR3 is CASSLDVSGANVLTF.